This T cell receptor beta chain appears in the sequencing data of a study of early T cells in non-severe SARS-CoV-2 infection (dated by TCRdb to about 2021). Background for the entire study: Because TCR sequencing relied on bulk RNA taken from unsorted whole blood, pairing of alpha and beta chains was not possible.

Library prep was done by 5' RACE. The sequencer was a NextSeq 500. To correct for sequencing error and PCR bias, the TCR library protocol tagged individual cDNA molecules with unique molecular identifiers. Both TCR alpha and beta chains were sequenced, and tight co-correlation was observed between alpha and beta sequence abundances in each sample. For the original study's pipeline: Decombinator V4 was used to perform V gene, J gene and CDR3 annotation of TCR sequences. Expanded TCRs were defined as changing significantly between any two time points under a Poisson model with p below 0.0001. Abundances of TCRs were expressed as counts per million after normalisation to the total number of TCRs sequenced in each sample. TRAV1-2 paired with TRAJ12, TRAJ20 or TRAJ33 defined MAIT TCRs, while TRAV10 paired with TRAJ18 defined iNKT TCRs. A search of VDJdb, accessed on 1 November 2021, was run for TCRs annotated to CMV, EBV and SARS-CoV-2, with TCRs annotated for multiple antigens excluded. In TCRdb, the public reads were trimmed at Q25 with fastp and aligned with MiXCR, with productive beta chains retained. Rows are combined by CDR3 protein, so each entry shows the most common genes and DNA. TCRdb's processing, not the study's, gives the V and J calls here. Here the sample has roughly 26,000 distinct CDR3 sequences; under 5% occur a single time. Approximately 6.2% of the sample goes to the ten largest clones.

The CDR3 numbers 15 residues from cysteine through phenylalanine. CDR3 DNA is the only sequence kept; it has 45 bases, read in frame from the first base. Set within a cohort of healthcare workers in London, UK, this nested case-control study involved weekly PCR testing of nasopharyngeal swabs along with blood sampling. Healthcare workers were recruited during the week of the UK lockdown, between 23 and 31 March 2020, and followed weekly for up to roughly 16 weeks. The paper's findings and limits, for the study overall: VDJdb matching was skewed toward anti-spike CD8 responses and likely underestimated virus-specific expansions, missing private and CD4 specificities.

This clonotype showed up many times. The antigen it binds to is not known. No base quality values were provided; no much bigger clone lies one nucleotide off. The sequencing sample was made of whole blood. The chain couples TRBV21-1 to TRBJ2-7. TRBV21-1 is a known pseudogene. The clonotype was recovered from an adult who was a healthcare worker with PCR-confirmed SARS-CoV-2 infection or an uninfected control (not recorded which). The CDR3 region reads CASSRGRVVSYEQYF. The bases read TGTGCCAGCAGCCGGGGTAGGGTTGTCTCCTACGAGCAGTACTTC.